This T cell receptor (beta chain) was identified during a study of post-analysis software for immune sequencing data. Study details: Relapsing-remitting, secondary progressive and progressive-relapsing courses of multiple sclerosis were included. Whole-study findings and limits: Four to six TRBV segments (TRBV5-6, TRBV5-1 and TRBV20-1 among them) occurred more frequently in patients than in controls. Compared against controls, patients with multiple sclerosis displayed significantly lower normalized Chao1 diversity. Pronounced co-clustering by F measure was evident among identically batched samples.

Built from TCR beta cDNA, the libraries had unique molecular identifiers in them. Each CDR3 protein gets one entry after TCRdb re-called the PCR reads with MiXCR. The data contain about 430,000 distinct CDR3 sequences, about 39% of them singletons. As regards this clonotype: Its cognate antigen is unknown.

This CDR3 contains 15 residues. The V end was cut by 3 bases, the J end by 3 bases, with 12 bases between. CDR1 and CDR2 from the germline V gene are LGHNA and YNFKEQ. The TCR sequence derives from a girl aged 2-10 years with multiple sclerosis. The specimen was blood. The gene calls are TRBV4-2 and TRBJ2-1, with D possibly matching TRBD2 (6 bases). CDR3 DNA: TGTGCCAGCAGCCACCCTAGCGACTTCTACAATGAGCAGTTCTTC. It is translated as CASSHPSDFYNEQFF.